The entry that follows covers one T cell receptor beta chain sequence. These data are taken from a study of blood T cell repertoires in COVID-19. Produced via immunoSEQ multiplex PCR; TCRdb's table is partial and in-frame only. The sample yields roughly 200,000 clones, 82% seen once. Germline lookup yields CDR1 SGHNT and CDR2 YYREEE (reference sequence). The V and J ends lost 0 bases and 4 bases, in that order; junction bases with no gene match: 6. The CDR3 loop spans 16 amino acids. The study assigned cohorts using participant-reported clinical history. Sequenced input: PBMCs or T cells enriched from blood (not recorded which). The chain carries TRBV5-4 and TRBJ2-1, with TRBD2 matching 8 bases. The clonotype originates from a woman aged 60-75 years with acute COVID-19. As DNA, the CDR3 is TGTGCCAGCAGCTTGGCATCCGGGGGGGTTTACAATGAGCAGTTCTTC. Translation gives CASSLASGGVYNEQFF. The variable domain in full, with the rest retrieved from reference TRBV5-4 and TRBJ2-1, is ETGVTQSPTHLIKTRGQQVTLRCSSQSGHNTVSWYQQALGQGPQFIFQYYREEENGRGNFPPRFSGLQFPNYSSELNVNALELDDSALYLCASSLASGGVYNEQFFGPGTRLTVL.